This T cell receptor (beta chain) was recovered during a study of CD8 T cells in Susac syndrome. cDNA came from 0.5 to 1 ug RNA primed by random hexamers. TCRdb reprocessed the immunoSEQ multiplex PCR reads via MiXCR and lists one record per CDR3 protein. Among 150,000 to 200,000 distinct CDR3 sequences listed, 85% to 95% were seen once. Overall study findings and caveats: Regarding the TCR sequencing and HLA analysis, the study admitted that a relatively small number of individuals were involved.

The ends lost 5 bases at V and 6 bases at J; junction bases unmatched: 9. This CDR3 is built from 16 residues. Germline V CDR1 and CDR2: SGHTA, FQGTGA. Regarding this clonotype: Its antigen is not known.

The sequenced target, TCR beta, came from blood CD8+ and CD4+ T cells. This chain uses TRBV7-3 with TRBJ2-1, with 11 bases lining up with TRBD2. The material sequenced was CD4+ T cells from PBMCs. The clonotype comes from a human donor in good health. The CDR3 region has the DNA TGTGCCAGCAGCCCGCAGGGTAGCGGGAGGGCCAATGAGCAGTTCTTC. Its translation is CASSPQGSGRANEQFF. The variable domain in full, with the rest retrieved from reference TRBV7-3 and TRBJ2-1, is GAGVSQTPSNKVTEKGKYVELRCDPISGHTALYWYRQSLGQGPEFLIYFQGTGAADDSGLPNDRFFAVRPEGSVSTLKIQRTERGDSAVYLCASSPQGSGRANEQFFGPGTRLTVL.